These 23 T cell receptor beta chains came from one sample sequenced in a study of blood T cell repertoires in COVID-19. Here immunoSEQ multiplex PCR was the method, and the copy in TCRdb shows in-frame clones only, minus some. The table includes some 140,000 clones, about 80% detected once. The sequenced sample was peripheral blood. The receptors derive from a human donor in a cohort sampled during active COVID-19.

The chain joins TRBV13 to TRBJ2-7; 11 bases line up with TRBD2. The germline CDR1 and CDR2 sequences are PRHDT and FYEKMQ (reference sequence). This CDR3 is 16 amino acids long. Trimming cost V 8 bases and J 0 bases; bases outside gene matches: 9. The CDR3 region is CASHLSGGANSYEQYF. The CDR3 bases are TGTGCCAGCCACCTTAGCGGGGGGGCAAACTCCTACGAGCAGTACTTC.

This clone was seen just once. This chain links TRBV6-6 with TRBJ1-4; tentative D call: TRBD1 (5 bases). Germline CDR1 is MNHNY and CDR2 is SVGAGI (reference sequence). Trimming stripped 6 bases from V and 10 bases from J, with 18 bases between. The CDR3 sequence is 14 residues long. This CDR3 reads CASRPGAAEGKLFF. DNA for the CDR3: TGTGCCAGCAGGCCCGGGGCGGCGGAGGGAAAACTGTTTTTT.

The chain employs TRBV7-2 and TRBJ2-3; 14 bases agree with TRBD2. Germline assignment: CDR1 SGHTA and CDR2 FQGNSA. The trim removed 7 bases at V and 1 base at J, leaving 7 bases unmatched. The CDR3 sequence is 17 residues long. CDR3 bases: TGTGCCAGCACCCGGACTAGCGGGGGGAGCGGCACAGATACGCAGTATTTT. This codes for CASTRTSGGSGTDTQYF. Using reference TRBV7-2 and TRBJ2-3 for the parts outside the CDR3, the full variable domain is GAGVSQSPSNKVTEKGKDVELRCDPISGHTALYWYRQSLGQGLEFLIYFQGNSAPDKSGLPSDRFSAERTGGSVSTLTIQRTQQEDSAVYLCASTRTSGGSGTDTQYFGPGTRLTVL.

The rearrangement joins TRBV28 to TRBJ1-6; 7 positions match TRBD1. The trim removed 5 bases at V and 6 bases at J, leaving 7 bases unmatched. Looked up from germline, CDR1 is MDHEN and CDR2 is SYDVKM. The CDR3 has 15 residues. The CDR3 is CASSPRDSPNSPLHF. The CDR3 nucleotides are TGTGCCAGCAGTCCCCGGGACAGCCCTAATTCACCCCTCCACTTT. The full variable domain, completed using reference TRBV28 and TRBJ1-6, is DVKVTQSSRYLVKRTGEKVFLECVQDMDHENMFWYRQDPGLGLRLIYFSYDVKMKEKGDIPEGYSVSREKKERFSLILESASTNQTSMYLCASSPRDSPNSPLHFGNGTRLTVT.

The gene calls are TRBV7-8 and TRBJ2-7, with TRBD2 matching over 12 bases. Unmatched junction bases numbered 6, after V lost 5 bases and J lost 4 bases. This CDR3 spans 15 amino acids. The germline V gene encodes CDR1 SGHVS and CDR2 FQNEAQ. The CDR3 DNA is TGTGCCAGCAGCCCCCGGACTAGCGGGGAATACGAGCAGTACTTC. This codes for CASSPRTSGEYEQYF. Together with reference TRBV7-8 and TRBJ2-7, the CDR3 gives the full variable domain: GAGVSQSPRYKVAKRGQDVALRCDPISGHVSLFWYQQALGQGPEFLTYFQNEAQLDKSGLPSDRFFAERPEGSVSTLKIQRTQQEDSAVYLCASSPRTSGEYEQYFGPGTRLTVT.

The chain is built from TRBV6-5 and TRBJ1-2; 10 nucleotides match TRBD1. The CDR3 totals 16 residues. The ends lost 2 bases at V and 8 bases at J; junction bases unmatched: 11. Germline values: CDR1 MNHEY, CDR2 SVGAGI. CDR3 sequence: CASSYRAQTGGGGYTF. The DNA for the CDR3 is TGTGCCAGCAGTTACAGGGCGCAGACAGGGGGCGGGGGCTACACCTTC.

The CDR3 spells CASSNDRGFGYTF. Written as DNA, the CDR3 is TGTGCCAGCAGTAATGACAGGGGGTTCGGCTACACCTTC. The chain combines TRBV6-5 with TRBJ1-2; TRBD1 matches at 9 bases. With 5 bases clipped from V and 8 bases from J, the junction kept 6 bases outside the gene matches. CDR1 is MNHEY and CDR2 is SVGAGI in the germline V gene. This CDR3 comprises 13 residues.

This clone was picked up many times. The chain recombines TRBV20-1 with TRBJ2-7; possible D gene TRBD1, 6 bases. Germline values: CDR1 DFQATT, CDR2 SNEGSKA (reference sequence). The length of the CDR3 is 11 residues. V lost 6 bases, J lost 5 bases, and 11 bases lay in between. Written as DNA, the CDR3 is TGCAGTGCGGCCAGGGGTCACGAGCAGTACTTC. It codes for CSAARGHEQYF.

The chain combines TRBV7-8 with TRBJ1-5; 8 bases agree with TRBD1. The trim removed 1 base at V and 4 bases at J, leaving 6 bases unmatched. The CDR3 consists of 16 residues. Per germline, CDR1 SGHVS and CDR2 FQNEAQ. Here the CDR3 reads CASSLEGTGLNQPQHF. The DNA for the CDR3 is TGTGCCAGCAGCTTAGAGGGGACAGGCCTAAATCAGCCCCAGCATTTT.

The chain has TRBV5-1 and TRBJ2-7, with TRBD1 matching 9 bases. Germline assignment: CDR1 SGHRS and CDR2 YFSETQ. Losses at the gene ends were 6 bases for V and 3 bases for J; bases not matched to a gene: 7. The CDR3 runs 14 residues. The CDR3 reads CASKGRTGVYEQYF. DNA for the CDR3: TGCGCCAGCAAAGGGCGGACAGGGGTCTACGAGCAGTACTTC.

The chain is built from TRBV6-1 and TRBJ1-2, with D possibly matching TRBD1 (6 bases). The germline CDR1 and CDR2 sequences are MNHNS and SASEGT. Trimming took off 1 base at V and 4 bases at J, with 10 bases between the two ends. The CDR3 sequence is 14 residues long. Here the CDR3 reads CASSEGDNLYGYTF. CDR3 in DNA: TGTGCCAGCAGTGAAGGGGACAATCTCTATGGCTACACCTTC.

The rearrangement joins TRBV11-2 to TRBJ1-1; TRBD1 matches at 8 bases. There are 14 residues in the CDR3. Looked up from germline, CDR1 is SGHAT and CDR2 is FQNNGV. V was clipped by 4 bases and J by 7 bases; unmatched bases: 8. For the CDR3, the DNA is TGTGCCAGCAGCTCCTTACAGGGGGTGATTGAAGCTTTCTTT. As protein: CASSSLQGVIEAFF. The entire variable domain, with the rest obtained from reference TRBV11-2 and TRBJ1-1, is as follows: EAGVAQSPRYKIIEKRQSVAFWCNPISGHATLYWYQQILGQGPKLLIQFQNNGVVDDSQLPKDRFSAERLKGVDSTLKIQPAKLEDSAVYLCASSSLQGVIEAFFGQGTRLTVV.

The genes are TRBV6-6 and TRBJ1-2, with D possibly being TRBD1 (5 bases). With 5 bases removed from V and 7 bases from J, the gap between germline ends came to 11 bases. Germline CDR1 reads MNHNY; CDR2 reads SVGAGI (reference sequence). This CDR3 has 12 amino acids. The CDR3 sequence is CASSRGTFGYTF. CDR3 coding DNA: TGTGCCAGCAGTCGGGGGACTTTTGGCTACACCTTC.

The rearrangement joins TRBV5-6 to TRBJ1-1; D unresolved. V was cut by 2 bases and J by 1 base, with 6 bases left in between. Germline V lookup: CDR1 SGHDT, CDR2 YYEEEE. The CDR3 extends over 13 amino acids. The CDR3 sequence is CASSFGRNTEAFF. CDR3 sequence (DNA): TGTGCCAGCAGCTTCGGGAGGAACACTGAAGCTTTCTTT. The whole variable domain, filled in from reference TRBV5-6 and TRBJ1-1, reads DAGVTQSPTHLIKTRGQQVTLRCSPKSGHDTVSWYQQALGQGPQFIFQYYEEEERQRGNFPDRFSGHQFPNYSSELNVNALLLGDSALYLCASSFGRNTEAFFGQGTRLTVV.

A note on this clone: An end of the junction does not agree with germline; a read error may underlie this. This rearrangement joins TRBV12-3 or TRBV12-4 to TRBJ2-7, with TRBD2 identical over 7 bases. The CDR3 has 8 amino acids. The CDR3 region has the DNA TGTGCCAGCACCCCCGGGGGGTTC. Translation: CASTPGGF.

This clone was seen a handful of times. The chain has TRBV9 and TRBJ2-7, with D possibly TRBD1 on 6 matching bases. This CDR3 contains 15 residues. Trimming removed 4 bases at V and 7 bases at J, with 21 bases between. Germline V gene data show CDR1 as SGDLS and CDR2 as YYNGEE. The CDR3 spells CASSSTDRSSREQYF. For the CDR3, the DNA is TGTGCCAGCAGCTCCACCGACAGGTCCTCAAGGGAGCAGTACTTC. The whole variable domain, filled in from reference TRBV9 and TRBJ2-7, reads DSGVTQTPKHLITATGQRVTLRCSPRSGDLSVYWYQQSLDQGLQFLIQYYNGEERAKGNILERFSAQQFPDLHSELNLSSLELGDSALYFCASSSTDRSSREQYFGPGTRLTVT.

The CDR3 nucleotides are TGTGCCAGCAGTTTAGGGAACAGGGTCTACAATGAGCAGTTCTTC. Amino acid sequence: CASSLGNRVYNEQFF. V gene TRBV28 combines with J gene TRBJ2-1, with a possible D match to TRBD1 (6 bases). Germline assignment: CDR1 MDHEN and CDR2 SYDVKM. The ends were cut back, 2 bases at V and 3 bases at J, with 11 bases in the middle. This CDR3 contains 15 residues.

This chain uses TRBV3-1 (or the pseudogene TRBV3-2) with TRBJ1-1; 9 bases align to TRBD1. V gave up 3 bases and J gave up 4 bases; unmatched junction bases: 3. The CDR3 is 14 residues long. CDR1 and CDR2 from the germline V gene are LGHDT and YNNKEL (reference sequence). This CDR3 reads CASSHGQGSTEAFF. In DNA form, the CDR3 reads TGTGCCAGCAGCCACGGACAGGGGAGCACTGAAGCTTTCTTT.

V and J are TRBV11-3 and TRBJ2-6; D gene unclear. With 2 bases removed from V and 3 bases from J, the gap between germline ends came to 8 bases. This CDR3 has 15 amino acids. CDR1 and CDR2 from the germline V gene are SGHNT and YENEEA. CDR3: CASSLTAGGANVLTF. The DNA of the CDR3 is TGTGCCAGCAGCTTAACGGCAGGTGGGGCCAACGTCCTGACTTTC.

The V call is TRBV29-1, the J call TRBJ2-7; D is perhaps TRBD1 (5 bases). V was cut by 4 bases and J by 0 bases, with 13 bases left in between. The length of the CDR3 is 14 residues. Germline V gene sequence: CDR1 SQVTM, CDR2 ANQGSEA. The CDR3 DNA sequence: TGCAGCGTTGGTTCTTCAGGGTCCTCCTACGAGCAGTACTTC. Translation gives CSVGSSGSSYEQYF.

V gene TRBV5-4 combines with J gene TRBJ2-2; 9 bases agree with TRBD2. Trimming removed 3 bases from V and 8 bases from J; junction bases left unmatched: 8. The CDR3 extends over 15 amino acids. The germline V gene encodes CDR1 SGHNT and CDR2 YYREEE (reference sequence). This CDR3 reads CASSSGTSRSGELFF. Written as DNA, the CDR3 is TGTGCCAGCAGCTCCGGGACTAGCCGGTCTGGGGAGCTGTTTTTT.

The rearrangement links TRBV9 to TRBJ1-2, with D maybe TRBD1 (6 bases). V shed 3 bases and J shed 6 bases, with 12 bases lying between them. CDR1 SGDLS and CDR2 YYNGEE come from the germline V gene. This CDR3 is 13 amino acids long. The CDR3 coding sequence is TGTGCCAGCAGCGCGGGACATGCTGATGGCTACACCTTC. Encoded protein: CASSAGHADGYTF.

The chain is built from TRBV9 and TRBJ2-7; 7 bases fit TRBD1. The V segment lost 5 bases and the J segment 4 bases; nucleotides outside the gene matches: 3. The germline V gene has CDR1 SGDLS and CDR2 YYNGEE. This CDR3 spans 12 amino acids. CDR3 DNA: TGTGCCAGCAGTCCCAGGGGGTACGAGCAGTACTTC. Translating gives CASSPRGYEQYF.